This T cell receptor (beta chain) originates from a study of blood T cell repertoires in COVID-19 (dated by TCRdb to the early 2020s). Regarding the complete study: Samples from collaborators originated in the United States, Italy and Spain and spanned both the acute and convalescent phases of COVID-19. A freely available public database, intended as a resource for researchers studying the immune response to SARS-CoV-2, is where the repertoires were released. Sample metadata almost always included a de-identified subject ID, COVID-19 status, age in years and sex. The dataset comprised deeply sampled blood TCRbeta repertoires from subjects exposed to, actively infected with, or recovered from COVID-19. HLA class I and class II types, where available, came from metadata supplied by the sample provider rather than from assay-based typing. Samples were obtained from the ongoing ImmuneRACE study (first 160 participants) and from 950 to 1,500 subjects provided by 6 global collaborators. The prospective study material was composed of cDNA or gDNA derived from T cells, B-cell-depleted T cells, or PBMCs.

The immunoSEQ Assay, a bias-controlled multiplex PCR, was used to amplify TCRbeta CDR3 regions from genomic DNA. Regarding the original processing steps: The number of nucleated cells in each sample was estimated from the amplification of reference gene primers within the assay. Sequence reads were collapsed and filtered to measure the absolute abundance of every unique TCRbeta CDR3 rearrangement. For each sample, productive Simpson clonality was calculated by taking the square root of Simpson's diversity index across productive rearrangements. The table comes from immuneACCESS by way of TCRdb, which keeps in-frame sequences with V and J called. Part of the clones is missing from these tables; in studies checked, under half for an unresolved V gene and the rest for unknown reasons. V and J calls plus clone size are reproduced from that table; the DNA served to infer D and trimming. Within this sample are 110,000 to 150,000 clones, with over 60% of them counted one time only. Of the sample, 13% falls within the top ten clones.

Beyond this particular receptor, the publication reports: The quantity of clinical and demographic metadata differed by source and by participant and was supplied without curation.

The collaborating institutions used their own protocols to collect whole blood in K2EDTA tubes. For TCRbeta analysis, collaborator samples were shipped as frozen whole blood, as isolated PBMCs, or as DNA extracted from either sample type. From a lookup of the germline V gene, CDR1 and CDR2 are LGHNT and FRNRAP. CDR3 length: 16 amino acids, cysteine to phenylalanine. CDR3 DNA is the only sequence kept; it has 48 bases, read in frame from the first base. V ends up 6 bases short and J 5 bases short, with an unmatched junction base count of 10. About this clone: Which antigen it targets is not known. The record has no base qualities; no much larger clone is one base away.

The chain is made from TRBV12-5 and TRBJ2-5, and 12 junction bases match TRBD1. Sequencing was carried out using peripheral blood. The receptor's source is a man older than 75 with acute or convalescent COVID-19. The base sequence is TGTGCTAGTGGCTCCGGGACAGGGGGCGCAGGGGAGACCCAGTACTTC. Translated, it reads CASGSGTGGAGETQYF.